These T cell receptor beta chains were read from a single sample in a study of shared clonotypes between healthy human individuals. The assay was immunoSEQ multiplex PCR, and TCRdb's table has in-frame clones only and misses some. The sample records some 2,500,000 clones, just under 95% being singletons. Sequenced input: naive CD4+ T cells from PBMCs. The source is a man aged 18 to 29 in good health. Some clones in this sample may be carry-over from other donors' samples. Each CDR3 is given with its conserved first and last residue. A D gene is named only where the DNA matches it firmly. Rows may omit the clone size; those that give it use once, few, many or a size class.

d_call	clone_size	v_call	j_call	cdr3_nt	cdr3_aa
.	.	TRBV2	TRBJ1-5	TGTGCCAGCAACCAGGGAGCAGGAGGTCAGCCCCAGCATTTT	CASNQGAGGQPQHF
.	.	TRBV23-1	TRBJ2-7	TGCGCCAGCAGTCAATCGTGGTACGAGCAGTACTTC	CASSQSWYEQYF
.	.	TRBV7-6	TRBJ1-2	TGTGCCAGCAGCCCGGACCGGGCTGGCTACACCTTC	CASSPDRAGYTF
TRBD1	.	TRBV4-1	TRBJ1-5	TGCGCCAGCAGCCCGCAGGGGGTCGGCAATCAGCCCCAGCATTTT	CASSPQGVGNQPQHF
.	.	TRBV4-1	TRBJ1-5	TGCGCCAGCAGCCAGGGGTCGAACAATCAGCCCCAGCATTTT	CASSQGSNNQPQHF
.	.	TRBV10-3	TRBJ1-2	TGTGCCATCAGTTCCAAGGACTCTAGCTATGGCTACACCTTC	CAISSKDSSYGYTF
.	.	TRBV7-2	TRBJ1-2	TGTGCCACCTTGGGGGCCCGATATAACTATGGCTACACCTTC	CATLGARYNYGYTF
TRBD2	once	TRBV19	TRBJ2-1	TGTGCCAGTAGTCTCCCAGCGGGAGTATCCTACAATGAGCAGTTCTTC	CASSLPAGVSYNEQFF
TRBD2	.	TRBV5-4	TRBJ2-7	TGTGCCAGCACCTCAAAACTAGCGGGAGGATTCGAGCAGTACTTC	CASTSKLAGGFEQYF
TRBD1	.	TRBV28	TRBJ2-3	TGTGCCAGCGACGTCCCGGGACAGGGAGATACGCAGTATTTT	CASDVPGQGDTQYF
.	.	TRBV19	TRBJ1-1	TGTGCCAGTAGAATGATGGCGACGGTCATGAACACTGAAGCTTTCTTT	CASRMMATVMNTEAFF
.	.	TRBV27	TRBJ2-7	TGTGCCAGCAGCCCCGGACACCTTGGGTGGGAGCAGTACTTC	CASSPGHLGWEQYF
.	.	TRBV21-1	TRBJ2-1	TGTGCCAGCCCGGGCGTCTCCTACAATGAGCAGTTCTTC	CASPGVSYNEQFF
TRBD1	.	TRBV5-1	TRBJ1-2	TGCGCCAGCAGCAGGGGACAGGGCCCAGGGGGCTACACCTTC	CASSRGQGPGGYTF
.	.	TRBV5-1	TRBJ1-2	TGCGCCAGCAGCCTGGAGGTATTTGGGGGCTACACCTTC	CASSLEVFGGYTF
.	once	TRBV7-9	TRBJ1-1	TGTGCCAGCAGCTCCAGGGGTCGAGGGCACACTGAAGCTTTCTTT	CASSSRGRGHTEAFF
.	.	TRBV7-2	TRBJ2-5	TGTGCCAGCAGCCGACAGCGGACACTAGAGACCCAGTACTTC	CASSRQRTLETQYF
TRBD1	.	TRBV6-1	TRBJ2-3	TGTGCCAGCAGTAGGGACAGGGTAACAGATACGCAGTATTTT	CASSRDRVTDTQYF
.	.	TRBV10-3	TRBJ2-1	TGTGCCATCAGTGAGTCATTGGTATACAATGAGCAGTTCTTC	CAISESLVYNEQFF
TRBD1	.	TRBV4-1	TRBJ2-5	TGCGCCAGCAGCCGTCGACAGGGCTTGGAGACCCAGTACTTC	CASSRRQGLETQYF
.	.	TRBV12-5	TRBJ2-5	TGTGCTAGTGGTCTCGCGGGTCAAGAGACCCAGTACTTC	CASGLAGQETQYF
.	.	TRBV5-1	TRBJ2-1	TGCGCCAGCAGCTTGGTGAGGGCGAGCTACAATGAGCAGTTCTTC	CASSLVRASYNEQFF
.	.	TRBV7-8	TRBJ2-3	TGTGCCAGCAGCTCATACACAGATACGCAGTATTTT	CASSSYTDTQYF
TRBD2	.	TRBV19	TRBJ2-7	TGTGCCAGTAGTACCACTCCGGGACTAGCGGGAGGGCCGTACGAGCAGTACTTC	CASSTTPGLAGGPYEQYF
.	.	TRBV6-5	TRBJ1-1	TGTGCCAGCACCCGACCCGGGGGCGCGACTGAAGCTTTCTTT	CASTRPGGATEAFF